These 23 T cell receptor beta chains came from one sample sequenced in a study of vaccination and CD4 T cells after COVID-19 (dated by TCRdb to between 2020 and 2023). These receptors' antigens are unknown. The treatment or condition tag for this specimen amounts to: approximately nine-day PBMC culture with coronavirus spike peptide pools or control peptides (ViraFEST assay). CD4+ T cells from unexposed donors were collected before the COVID-19 pandemic (2011-2018). Library preparation used PCR. This sample was sequenced with an Illumina iSeq 100. DNA from cultured CD4+ T cells underwent TCR sequencing with the Oncomine TCR Beta short-read assay at the Johns Hopkins FTIC core. TCRdb ran its own pipeline on the public reads, namely fastp trimming at Q25 and MiXCR clone calling, and kept in-frame beta chains. Here each entry gathers all rows of one CDR3 protein and keeps the most common genes and DNA. Recorded for this sample are 7,000 or so distinct CDR3 sequences; about 45% of them occurred a single time. Roughly a third of the sample belongs to the ten largest clones.

Material for sequencing was CD4+ T cells from blood, cultured in vitro. The receptors derive from a human donor in good health.

This chain uses TRBV5-1 with TRBJ1-6, with 7 bases lining up with TRBD1. J lost 7 bases, V lost 2 bases, and 6 bases had no gene match. The CDR3 spans 15 residues. Germline V CDR1 and CDR2: SGHRS, YFSETQ. The CDR3 here is CASSLDTQGNSPLHF. The CDR3 bases are TGCGCCAGCAGCTTAGATACACAGGGGAATTCACCCCTCCACTTT.

The CDR3 DNA is TGTGCCAGTAGTGCGGGGACTGCGAACACCGGGGAGCTGTTTTTT. Its translation: CASSAGTANTGELFF. The genes are TRBV19 and TRBJ2-2, with a tentative D call TRBD2 (6 bases). Trimming cost V 5 bases and J 0 bases, with 10 bases left between them. The germline V gene encodes CDR1 LNHDA and CDR2 SQIVND (reference sequence). CDR3 length: 15 residues.

This CDR3 reads CSASTGRNTEAFF. Written as DNA, the CDR3 is TGCAGTGCGTCTACCGGGAGGAACACTGAAGCTTTCTTT. The chain joins TRBV20-1 to TRBJ1-1; D gene uncertain. V gave up 6 bases and J gave up 1 base, with 12 bases separating them. Germline values: CDR1 DFQATT, CDR2 SNEGSKA (reference sequence). The CDR3 loop spans 13 amino acids.

This chain connects TRBV19 to TRBJ1-2; TRBD1 is a possible D gene (6 bases). V was pared by 4 bases and J by 8 bases, with 17 bases between. Germline V gene lookup returns CDR1 LNHDA and CDR2 SQIVND (reference sequence). This CDR3 spans 14 amino acids. CDR3 amino acids: CASSKDSNIEGYTF. In nucleotides, the CDR3 is TGTGCCAGTAGTAAGGACAGTAATATCGAGGGCTACACCTTC. Supplemented by reference TRBV19 and TRBJ1-2, the full variable domain reads DGGITQSPKYLFRKEGQNVTLSCEQNLNHDAMYWYRQDPGQGLRLIYYSQIVNDFQKGDIAEGYSVSREKKESFPLTVTSAQKNPTAFYLCASSKDSNIEGYTFGSGTRLTVV.

The rearrangement joins TRBV11-3 to TRBJ2-2; either TRBD1 or TRBD2 may supply D (5 bases each). This CDR3 has 17 amino acids. CDR1 is SGHNT, CDR2 YENEEA, per germline. Trimming removed 1 base from V and 1 base from J, with 13 bases in between. The CDR3 reads CASSLGSGTGNTGELFF. As DNA, the CDR3 is TGTGCCAGCAGCTTAGGATCCGGGACCGGGAACACCGGGGAGCTGTTTTTT.

V and J are TRBV20-1 and TRBJ2-2; TRBD2 is a possible D gene (5 bases). The ends were cut back, 3 bases at V and 4 bases at J, with 9 bases in the middle. Per germline, CDR1 DFQATT and CDR2 SNEGSKA (reference sequence). The CDR3 length is 13 residues. The CDR3 spells CSASGVGTGELFF. CDR3 nucleotides: TGCAGTGCTAGCGGGGTGGGCACCGGGGAGCTGTTTTTT.

The chain employs TRBV7-2 and TRBJ1-5; D is unclear. Trimming removed 2 bases at V and 5 bases at J, with 13 bases between. The germline V gene has CDR1 SGHTA and CDR2 FQGNSA. CDR3 size: 15 residues. The CDR3 region is CASSLRERLDQPQHF. CDR3 DNA: TGTGCCAGCAGCTTACGGGAACGGTTGGATCAGCCCCAGCATTTT.

The rearrangement uses TRBV6-2 or TRBV6-3 and TRBJ2-7, with 12 bases lining up with TRBD2. After removal of 0 bases from V and 5 bases from J, the junction contained 2 bases not matched to a gene. This CDR3 is 15 amino acids long. CDR1 and CDR2 (germline): MNHEY, SVGEGT. CDR3 sequence reads: CASSYSTSGGNEQYF. For the CDR3, the DNA is TGTGCCAGCAGTTACTCGACTAGCGGGGGCAACGAGCAGTACTTC.

CDR3: CASSPDSYGYTF. The CDR3 DNA reads TGTGCCAGCAGCCCAGACAGCTATGGCTACACCTTC. The genes are TRBV11-1 and TRBJ1-2, with TRBD1 as a possible D gene (5 bases). V gave up 5 bases and J gave up 4 bases, with 8 bases separating them. From germline, CDR1 is SGHAT and CDR2 FQDESV (reference sequence). The CDR3 contains 12 residues.

J is TRBJ2-7 and V is TRBV7-3; possible D gene TRBD2, 6 bases. The CDR3 spans 12 residues. Trimming cost V 4 bases and J 6 bases, with 10 bases left between them. Germline CDR1 SGHTA, CDR2 FQGTGA. The CDR3 DNA is TGTGCCAGCAGCTCGGTGGGGGGCGAGCAGTACTTC. Encoded protein: CASSSVGGEQYF.

This clonotype was detected only a few times. The chain is built from TRBV29-1 and TRBJ1-2; 7 bases align to TRBD1. CDR1 is SQVTM and CDR2 is ANQGSEA in the germline V gene. This CDR3 has 15 amino acids. V lost 7 bases, J lost 1 base, and 12 bases stayed unmatched. The CDR3 DNA follows: TGCAGCGCCCAGTCGGCAGGGGGATATAACTATGGCTACACCTTC. Its protein product is CSAQSAGGYNYGYTF.

This clonotype was seen only a few times. The genes are TRBV24-1 and TRBJ2-4; 7 bases agree with TRBD1. CDR1 is KGHDR and CDR2 is SFDVKD in the germline V gene. Trimming took 9 bases from V and 0 from J; bases not matched to a gene: 7. CDR3 length: 15 residues. CDR3 DNA sequence: TGTGCCACCGGCAGAAGGGGGCTAGCCAAAAACATTCAGTACTTC. Encoded protein: CATGRRGLAKNIQYF.

By frequency in the sample, this clonotype is medium-sized. The chain recombines TRBV2 with TRBJ1-6; 9 positions agree with TRBD1. The CDR3 has 16 amino acids. CDR1 and CDR2 (germline): SNHLY, FYNNEI. J gave up 6 bases and V 6 bases, and 9 bases lay outside the gene matches. This CDR3 is CASRSSGTGRNSPLHF. The CDR3 bases are TGTGCCAGCAGATCGTCCGGGACAGGGCGTAATTCACCCCTCCACTTT. The whole variable domain, remainder taken from reference TRBV2 and TRBJ1-6, is EPEVTQTPSHQVTQMGQEVILRCVPISNHLYFYWYRQILGQKVEFLVSFYNNEISEKSEIFDDQFSVERPDGSNFTLKIRSTKLEDSAMYFCASRSSGTGRNSPLHFGNGTRLTVT.

The J gene is TRBJ1-1, the V gene TRBV2; D gene ambiguous. Germline CDR1 is SNHLY and CDR2 is FYNNEI. The CDR3 covers 12 residues. Trimming took off 6 bases at V and 6 bases at J, with 11 bases between the two ends. The CDR3 sequence is CASRLLGPEAFF. In nucleotides, the CDR3 is TGTGCCAGCAGACTCCTTGGCCCTGAAGCTTTCTTT.

CDR3 coding DNA: TGTGCCAGCAGTGCCGGGACGGAGAGGACAGATACGCAGTATTTT. This gives the protein CASSAGTERTDTQYF. This sequence joins TRBV6-1 and TRBJ2-3, with D perhaps being TRBD1 or TRBD2 (5 bases each). The CDR3 consists of 15 residues. Germline V gene sequence: CDR1 MNHNS, CDR2 SASEGT. The germline V and J ends were trimmed by 4 bases and 3 bases, with 14 bases remaining between them.

This clonotype turned up a few times. This rearrangement joins TRBV7-2 to TRBJ2-3; D unclear. Trimming stripped 6 bases from V and 4 bases from J, with 5 bases between. The CDR3 length is 11 residues. CDR1 is SGHTA and CDR2 is FQGNSA in the germline V gene. In DNA, the CDR3 is TGTGCCAGCAGGGAAGCAGATACGCAGTATTTT. As protein: CASREADTQYF.

This clonotype was counted only a few times. This chain connects TRBV5-1 to TRBJ1-1, with a tentative D call TRBD1 (5 bases). The CDR3 is 13 residues long. Germline V gives CDR1 SGHRS, CDR2 YFSETQ. V was cut by 4 bases and J by 5 bases, with 12 bases left in between. The CDR3 loop reads CASSPGGGTEAFF. The CDR3 DNA is TGCGCCAGCAGCCCTGGGGGGGGAACTGAAGCTTTCTTT.

In this sample, this clonotype is medium-sized (0.01 to 0.1%). In DNA, the CDR3 is TGTGCCAGCAGTGTGATAGTTTCCTATGGCTACACCTTC. Encoded protein: CASSVIVSYGYTF. This chain uses TRBV2 with TRBJ1-2, with unresolved D. CDR3 size: 13 residues. Germline V lookup: CDR1 SNHLY, CDR2 FYNNEI. Trimming took 4 bases from V and 4 from J, leaving 10 bases between them.

V is TRBV20-1 and J is TRBJ1-1; D might be TRBD1 (6 bases). Germline V gives CDR1 DFQATT, CDR2 SNEGSKA (reference sequence). The CDR3 consists of 13 residues. Trimming removed 1 base from V and 7 bases from J, with 13 bases in between. CDR3 region: CSARAPDSLEAFF. DNA of the CDR3: TGCAGTGCTAGAGCACCGGACAGCCTTGAAGCTTTCTTT.

This clonotype has a handful of counts. V gene TRBV20-1 combines with J gene TRBJ1-5; TRBD1 matches at 7 bases. Looked up from germline, CDR1 is DFQATT and CDR2 is SNEGSKA (reference sequence). The CDR3 extends over 13 amino acids. V lost 7 bases and J lost 6; bases outside the gene matches: 9. The chain's CDR3 is CSVGQDPSQPQHF. DNA of the CDR3: TGCAGTGTTGGACAGGATCCTTCTCAGCCCCAGCATTTT.

The CDR3 coding sequence is TGTGCCAGTAGTGGAAGCGGTGGGAACTATGGCTACACCTTC. Encoded protein: CASSGSGGNYGYTF. The chain employs TRBV19 and TRBJ1-2; D remains ambiguous. The CDR3 length is 14 residues. Germline-derived CDR1 and CDR2 are LNHDA and SQIVND (reference sequence). V lost 5 bases to trimming and J lost 2 bases, with 12 bases between them.

This rearrangement joins TRBV30 to TRBJ1-5; D uncertain. CDR1 and CDR2 (germline): GTSNPN, SVGIG (reference sequence). V was cut by 1 base and J by 0 bases, with 7 bases left in between. The CDR3 is made up of 14 amino acids. The CDR3 here is CAWSGRVSNQPQHF. The DNA for the CDR3 is TGTGCCTGGAGTGGAAGGGTTAGCAATCAGCCCCAGCATTTT.

The rearrangement links TRBV24-1 to TRBJ2-3; D is ambiguous. From germline, CDR1 is KGHDR and CDR2 SFDVKD. Deletions cut 2 bases from V and 4 bases from J, with 6 bases between. The CDR3 spans 13 residues. CDR3 region: CATSDSSPDTQYF. CDR3 bases: TGTGCCACCAGTGATTCTTCCCCAGATACGCAGTATTTT.